This T cell receptor (beta chain) was retrieved from a study of shared clonotypes between healthy human individuals (TCRdb year 2020). Looking at the study overall: The cohort included three men and a couple of women between 18 and 49 years of age. Per donor, three plates each were used for CD4 naive and CD4 memory, two for CD8 naive, and one for CD8 memory. To estimate repertoire size and how much clonotype sharing occurs between individuals, the study deeply sequenced the blood TCR repertoires of five healthy adults. Libraries were prepared and TCR repertoires were sequenced by different laboratories using diverse techniques, in order to increase sequencing depth and limit assay-specific biases. Leukapheresis yielded between about 0.94 and 8.9 billion PBMCs per donor. Study-level results and caveats: Only blood was sampled, and tissue TCR repertoires likely differ from those in blood. Estimated clonotype richness was generally larger for naive than for memory subsets. Incomplete sequencing was indicated by rarefaction of sorted-subset datasets, despite the large sequencing depth. When several donors were compared, the shared fraction of clonotypes was about 5% for naive CD4, less than 4% for naive CD8, roughly 2.5% for memory CD4, and around 0.37% for memory CD8. Based on pairwise subsampling, the degree of clonotype sharing among donors was expected to be affected by sequencing depth. The small number of donors limited the genetic and exposure-history diversity represented. Compared with non-shared clonotypes, the clonotypes found in all four sorted-subset donors had higher generation probabilities.

Including the terminal cysteine and phenylalanine, the CDR3 comprises 14 residues. The read is trimmed to its CDR3 DNA, 42 bases read in frame from base 1. At the junction V is shortened by 0 bases and J by 5 bases, with 12 bases in between. CDR1 SGHRS and CDR2 YFSETQ are derived from the germline V gene. TCR CDR3 regions were amplified from genomic DNA by multiplex PCR using the deep immunoSEQ assay. Extracted genomic DNA from each cell subset was distributed evenly across all wells of several immunoSEQ 96-well plates, and each plate was treated as a replicate. For sorted subsets, each replicate PCR was loaded with approximately 0.2 ug genomic DNA, equivalent to 32,000 or so T cell genomes. The purified libraries were quantified using a Qubit 3.0 fluorometer, sized with a Bioanalyzer 2100, and then quantified again using the KAPA Library Quantification kit. A separate single-read 150-cycle Illumina NextSeq 550 flow cell was used to sequence each immunoSEQ 96-well plate. Turning to the authors' computational methods: The immunoSEQ output contained only junctional sequences without quality scores, so filtering could not match that applied to full-length reads. Sequences were annotated with PyIR, a Python wrapper for IgBLAST v1.9, and V/J genes and CDR3 were assigned using IMGT germline references. Reads with weak V/J assignments (E-value above 1e-6), missing CDR3, stop codons, out-of-frame junctions, or ambiguous translated residues were removed. V3J clonotypes were defined as sequences sharing an identical inferred V gene, J gene, and CDR3 amino acid sequence. The percentage overlap between two repertoires was calculated by dividing the number of shared unique clonotypes by the size of the smaller repertoire. RTK rarefaction, the Chao1 estimator, and Recon v2.1 estimates of unobserved clonotypes were used to assess repertoire richness. Generation probabilities were computed with OLGA for all TCRbeta clonotypes obtained by the gDNA method from several donors. Held by TCRdb, this immuneACCESS table contains in-frame sequences only and omits some clones. Under half of the omission traces to an unresolved V gene where checked; the cause of the rest is unknown. The DNA gave D and trimming, while V, J and clone size come from that table. The sample contains around 600,000 clones, roughly 96% of them found a single time. Around 0.11% of the sample is taken by the ten largest.

Points on this clone: What this receptor recognizes is not known. No much larger clone exists at a distance of one base, and base qualities are not known.

CD8 naive samples were obtained by positive selection for CCR7 among CD45RO-negative cells, yielding a CD45RA+CCR7+ population from which TemRA cells were excluded. The donors were healthy, HIV-negative adults who had no recently reported acute infections or vaccinations. All donors were Caucasian adults living in Nashville, Tennessee, USA. Blood was obtained by leukapheresis, after which PBMCs were separated by Ficoll-Histopaque density gradient centrifugation and cryopreserved in liquid nitrogen vapor phase. Purity and quantity of every magnetically sorted T cell population were checked by analytical flow cytometry. Genomic DNA was isolated from every sorted fraction and measured by UV absorbance on a Nanodrop 2000c.

The sample comprised naive CD8+ T cells sorted from blood. The cell subset or site label, as the study defines it: CD45RA+CCR7+. The V and J segments used are TRBV5-1 and TRBJ2-7, with the D segment identity uncertain. The sequence was obtained from a woman in her 30s in good health. The CDR3 protein is CASSLGSTKNEQYF. The base sequence is TGCGCCAGCAGCTTGGGGTCGACGAAGAACGAGCAGTACTTC.